The sequence of this TCR beta chain was determined in a study of blood T cell repertoires in COVID-19. V was pared by 7 bases and J by 11 bases, with 12 bases of the junction left unmatched. Per germline, CDR1 GTSNPN and CDR2 SVGIG (reference sequence). The CDR3 covers 12 residues. Clones were read by immunoSEQ multiplex PCR, and TCRdb kept only the in-frame ones, dropping some. The sample has roughly 220,000 clones, 86% seen once; the top ten hold about 10%. The receptor was derived from a woman aged 50 to 65 with COVID-19, enrolled during active disease. The sample was peripheral blood. The chain joins TRBV30 to TRBJ2-3; 7 positions match TRBD2. CDR3: CAYGLDLPGQYF. CDR3 DNA: TGTGCCTATGGACTAGACCTGCCGGGGCAGTATTTT.